Sequencing of this TCR beta chain was carried out in a study of T cells after yellow fever vaccination. Study at large: In the case of low-cell-number fractions, SMART-Seq v4 Ultra Low Input was used for preparation. Study observations and caveats: Abundant bulk-derived clonotypes could contaminate FACS-sorted repertoires. Once the booster was given, most primary-vaccination clones reappeared, at 95% to 98% for CD4 and 88% for CD8.

As concerns this clonotype: No antigen is known for it.

Unmatched junction bases numbered 6, after V lost 3 bases and J lost 3 bases. Germline CDR1 reads LNHDA; CDR2 reads SQIVND (reference sequence). The CDR3 contains 16 residues. The authors made TCR cDNA by 5'RACE template switching, adding a universal primer site and UMIs. TCRdb recomputed calls from the 5' RACE reads with MiXCR, one row per CDR3 protein. The sample records 500,000 to 700,000 distinct CDR3 sequences, around 21% being singletons. The clonotype originates from a man in his thirties or forties who received the YFV17D yellow fever vaccine. The sequenced sample was PBMCs, obtained 15 days after the yellow fever booster vaccination. The chain employs TRBV19 and TRBJ2-1; 9 nucleotides align to TRBD2. The CDR3 loop is CASSILTSGNYNEQFF. The CDR3 DNA reads TGTGCCAGTAGTATTTTGACTAGCGGCAACTACAATGAGCAGTTCTTC.